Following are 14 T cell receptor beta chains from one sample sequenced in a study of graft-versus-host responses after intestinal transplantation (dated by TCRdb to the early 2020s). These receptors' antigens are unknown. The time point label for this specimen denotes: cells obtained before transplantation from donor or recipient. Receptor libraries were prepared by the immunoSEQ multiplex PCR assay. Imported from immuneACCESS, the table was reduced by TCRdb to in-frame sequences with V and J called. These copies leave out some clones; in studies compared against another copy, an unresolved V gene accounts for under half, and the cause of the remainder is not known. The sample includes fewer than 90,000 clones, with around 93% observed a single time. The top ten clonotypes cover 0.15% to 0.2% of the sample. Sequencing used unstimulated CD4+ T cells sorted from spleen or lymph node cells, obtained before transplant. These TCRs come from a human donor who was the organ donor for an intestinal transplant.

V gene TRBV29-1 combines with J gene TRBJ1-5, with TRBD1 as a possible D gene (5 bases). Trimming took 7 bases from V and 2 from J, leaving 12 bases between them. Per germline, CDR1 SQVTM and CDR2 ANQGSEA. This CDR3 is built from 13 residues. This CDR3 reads CSAGGGGNQPQHF. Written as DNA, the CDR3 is TGCAGCGCCGGTGGAGGGGGCAATCAGCCCCAGCATTTT.

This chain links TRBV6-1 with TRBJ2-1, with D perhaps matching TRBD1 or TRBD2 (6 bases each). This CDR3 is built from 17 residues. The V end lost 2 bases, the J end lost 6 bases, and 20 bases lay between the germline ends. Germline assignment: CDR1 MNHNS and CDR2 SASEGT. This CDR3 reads CASSEPQRGRFINEQFF. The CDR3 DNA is TGTGCCAGCAGTGAACCTCAACGGGGGCGCTTTATCAATGAGCAGTTCTTC.

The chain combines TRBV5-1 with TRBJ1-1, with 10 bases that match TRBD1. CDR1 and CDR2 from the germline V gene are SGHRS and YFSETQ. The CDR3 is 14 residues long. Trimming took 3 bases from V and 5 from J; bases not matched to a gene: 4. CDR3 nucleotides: TGCGCCAGCAGCTGGACAGGGGGTCAGACTGAAGCTTTCTTT. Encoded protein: CASSWTGGQTEAFF.

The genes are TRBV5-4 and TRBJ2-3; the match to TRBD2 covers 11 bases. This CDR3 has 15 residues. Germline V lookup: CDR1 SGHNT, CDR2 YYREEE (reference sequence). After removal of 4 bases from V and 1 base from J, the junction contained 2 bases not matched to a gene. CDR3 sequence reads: CASSLLAGGTDTQYF. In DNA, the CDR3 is TGTGCCAGCAGCCTACTAGCGGGGGGCACAGATACGCAGTATTTT.

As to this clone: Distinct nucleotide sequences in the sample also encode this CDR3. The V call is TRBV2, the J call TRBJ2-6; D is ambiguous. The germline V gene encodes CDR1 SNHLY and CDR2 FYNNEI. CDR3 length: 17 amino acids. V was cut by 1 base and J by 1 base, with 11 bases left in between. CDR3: CASSEVLLLSGANVLTF. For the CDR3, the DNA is TGTGCCAGCAGTGAAGTGCTATTGCTATCTGGGGCCAACGTCCTGACTTTC.

The CDR3 here is CASSVVAGNEQYF. CDR3 DNA: TGTGCCAGCAGCGTAGTTGCGGGAAACGAGCAGTACTTC. The rearrangement uses TRBV9 and TRBJ2-5, with D tentatively TRBD2 (6 bases). The J call may not be correct, given that the DNA end is closer to TRBJ2-7. CDR1 is SGDLS and CDR2 is YYNGEE in the germline V gene. This CDR3 spans 13 amino acids.

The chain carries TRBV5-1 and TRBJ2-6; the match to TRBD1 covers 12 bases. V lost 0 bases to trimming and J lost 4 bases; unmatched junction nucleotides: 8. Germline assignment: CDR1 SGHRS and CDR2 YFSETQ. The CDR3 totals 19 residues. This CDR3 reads CASSLVRGQGASGANVLTF. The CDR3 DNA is TGCGCCAGCAGCTTGGTAAGGGGACAGGGGGCCTCGGGGGCCAACGTCCTGACTTTC.

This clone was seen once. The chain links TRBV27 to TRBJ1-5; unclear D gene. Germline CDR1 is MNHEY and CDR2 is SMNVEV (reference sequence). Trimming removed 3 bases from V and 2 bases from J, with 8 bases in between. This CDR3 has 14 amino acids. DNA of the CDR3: TGTGCCAGCAGTTTCCGGTGGCGCAATCAGCCCCAGCATTTT. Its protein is CASSFRWRNQPQHF.

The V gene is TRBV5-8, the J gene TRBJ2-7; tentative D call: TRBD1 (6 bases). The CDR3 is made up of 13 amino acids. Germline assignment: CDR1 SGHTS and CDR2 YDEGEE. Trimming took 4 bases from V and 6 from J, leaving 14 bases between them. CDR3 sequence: CASSPTGPVEQYF. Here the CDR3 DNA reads TGTGCCAGCAGCCCCACAGGGCCGGTCGAGCAGTACTTC.

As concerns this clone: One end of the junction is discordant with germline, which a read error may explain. CDR3 DNA sequence: TGTGCCAGCAGCGTAGCCCTTGCCTCCATGGGGGCGCCCACATTC. Protein product: CASSVALASMGAPTF. The chain couples TRBV9 to TRBJ2-4; D may be TRBD1 (6 bases). This CDR3 has 15 residues. Germline V gives CDR1 SGDLS, CDR2 YYNGEE. Based on the CDR3 plus reference TRBV9 and TRBJ2-4, the full variable domain is DSGVTQTPKHLITATGQRVTLRCSPRSGDLSVYWYQQSLDQGLQFLIQYYNGEERAKGNILERFSAQQFPDLHSELNLSSLELGDSALYFCASSVALASMGAPTFGAGTRLSVL.

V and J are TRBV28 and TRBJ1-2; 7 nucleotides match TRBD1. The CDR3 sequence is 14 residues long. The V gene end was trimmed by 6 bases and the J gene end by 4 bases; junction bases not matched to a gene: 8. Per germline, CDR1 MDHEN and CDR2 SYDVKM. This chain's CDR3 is CASSSQGGGYGYTF. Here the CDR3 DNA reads TGTGCCAGCAGCTCCCAGGGGGGGGGCTATGGCTACACCTTC.

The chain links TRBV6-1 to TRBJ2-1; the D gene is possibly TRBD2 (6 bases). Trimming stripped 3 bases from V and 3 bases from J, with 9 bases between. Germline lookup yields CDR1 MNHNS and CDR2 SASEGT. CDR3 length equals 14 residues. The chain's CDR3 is CASSEGGRYNEQFF. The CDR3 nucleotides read TGTGCCAGCAGTGAGGGGGGTCGCTACAATGAGCAGTTCTTC.

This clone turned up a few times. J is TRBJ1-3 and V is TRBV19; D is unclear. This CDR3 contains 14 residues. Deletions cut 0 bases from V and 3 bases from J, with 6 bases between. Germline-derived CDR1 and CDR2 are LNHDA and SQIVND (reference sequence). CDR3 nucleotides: TGTGCCAGTAGTATAGACGGAGATGGAAACACCATATATTTT. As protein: CASSIDGDGNTIYF.

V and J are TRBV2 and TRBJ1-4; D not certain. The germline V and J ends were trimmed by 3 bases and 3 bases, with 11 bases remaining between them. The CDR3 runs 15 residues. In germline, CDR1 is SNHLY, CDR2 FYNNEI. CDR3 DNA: TGTGCCAGCAGTGATTACGGTGGAGCTAATGAAAAACTGTTTTTT. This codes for CASSDYGGANEKLFF.